This T cell receptor beta chain is from a study of blood T cell repertoires in COVID-19. About the study: Italy, Spain and the United States were the sources of the convalescent and acute COVID-19 samples. Sources were T cells, B-cell-depleted T cells, or PBMCs; the material itself was cDNA or gDNA.

The Seattle patients joined while their infection was active and were tracked longitudinally afterward. CDR1 is SNHLY, CDR2 FYNNEI, per germline. The CDR3 runs 14 residues. Unmatched junction bases numbered 5, after V lost 8 bases and J lost 7 bases. Original data processing: Quantification of nucleated cells was approximated via reference gene primer amplification. The repertoire was sequenced with immunoSEQ multiplex PCR; TCRdb's copy has only in-frame clones and lacks some. V, J and clone size derive from that table, while D and trimming were established from the DNA sequence. There are about half a million clones in the sample; roughly nine tenths occur only once, and roughly 1% lies in the top ten.

This clonotype was obtained from a man younger than 35 with COVID-19, enrolled during active disease. The sequenced sample was peripheral blood. The chain recombines TRBV2 with TRBJ2-1, with TRBD2 identical over 13 bases. CDR3 loop: CASGGTSGKNEQFF. CDR3 bases: TGTGCCAGCGGGGGGACTAGCGGGAAGAATGAGCAGTTCTTC.